The sequence of this T cell receptor beta chain was determined in a study of T cells after yellow fever vaccination. Study context: Low-cell-number fractions underwent preparation using SMART-Seq v4 Ultra Low Input.

There are a few counts of this clonotype. Synthesis of TCR cDNA relied on 5'RACE template switching, which attached a universal primer site and UMIs. TCRdb analysed the 5' RACE reads with MiXCR anew, one entry per CDR3 protein. The data show some 340,000 distinct CDR3 sequences, about 4% seen once. The CDR3 runs to 14 residues. The germline V gene encodes CDR1 MGHDK and CDR2 SYGVNS. Between the trimmed V and J ends, which lost 6 bases and 1 base, there was a span of 11 bases. The sequencing used PBMCs, collected 5 days after the yellow fever booster vaccination. This chain connects TRBV25-1 to TRBJ2-3; the D gene is possibly TRBD2 (6 bases). This receptor was obtained from a man aged 18 to 35 who received the YFV17D yellow fever vaccine. This CDR3 is CASRDYLGTDTQYF. CDR3 nucleotide sequence: TGTGCCAGCAGGGACTATCTTGGCACAGATACGCAGTATTTT.